One sample yielded the 15 T cell receptor beta chains listed below, sequenced in a study of tumor-infiltrating lymphocytes in primary liver carcinoma. Blood RNA came from unsorted whole blood; germline DNA was also extracted. The investigators made TCR beta cDNA from about 510 ng total RNA, using a constant-region primer. Library construction for TCR beta comprised three nested multiplex PCR rounds performed with slightly modified ARM-PCR. For 10 cycles apiece, the opening two PCR rounds ran with TRBV1-TRBV30 forward primers and a C-beta reverse primer. Via MiXCR, TCRdb re-called the multiplex PCR reads, giving one row per CDR3 protein. Among about 310,000 distinct CDR3 sequences listed, 45% to 70% were seen once. What was sequenced was peripheral blood. These receptors all come from a woman aged 30 to 39 with primary liver carcinoma and hepatitis B virus infection.

As to this clonotype: One end of the junction does not line up with germline, which may come from a read error. This rearrangement joins TRBV13 to TRBJ2-2; TRBD1 is a possible D gene (6 bases). Germline V gene lookup returns CDR1 PRHDT and CDR2 FYEKMQ (reference sequence). The CDR3 sequence is 18 residues long. As DNA, the CDR3 is TGTGCCAGCAGCTCCCATATATCAACAGGGCTGAACACCGGGGAGCTGCTTTTT. Amino acids: CASSSHISTGLNTGELLF.

The chain uses TRBV28 and TRBJ1-5; 8 positions match TRBD1. Germline CDR1 and CDR2: MDHEN and SYDVKM. The V gene end was trimmed by 5 bases and the J gene end by 4 bases; junction bases not matched to a gene: 7. This CDR3 spans 15 amino acids. Here the CDR3 reads CASSISGQGNQPQHF. Here the CDR3 DNA reads TGTGCCAGCAGTATCTCCGGACAGGGAAATCAGCCCCAGCATTTT.

In this sample, this clonotype turned up a few times. This may be a read error, as it is one base from a much larger clone. This chain joins TRBV11-2 and TRBJ2-7; no definite D call. V lost 2 bases, J lost 6 bases, and 17 bases lay in between. Germline V gene data show CDR1 as SGHAT and CDR2 as FQNNGV. The CDR3 covers 15 residues. CDR3 DNA: TGTGCCAGCAGCTTAAATCATGGGTACGGCAGCGAGCAGTACTTC. This gives the protein CASSLNHGYGSEQYF.

Details on this clonotype: Sequence at one end of the junction differs from germline and may be a read error. The chain recombines TRBV4-1 with TRBJ2-5; the D gene is possibly TRBD2 (5 bases). The CDR3 has 15 residues. Germline CDR1 MGHRA, CDR2 YSYEKL. CDR3 sequence reads: CASSRYTGVQETQHF. As DNA, the CDR3 is TGCGCCAGCAGCCGATATACCGGGGTTCAAGAGACCCAGCACTTC.

This clonotype was counted only a few times. The CDR3 nucleotides read TGCGCCAGCAGCTCGGGCAACCCGGAATCTGGCTACACCTTC. Translation gives CASSSGNPESGYTF. V and J are TRBV5-1 and TRBJ1-2; D unresolved. The CDR3 runs 14 residues. CDR1 is SGHRS, CDR2 YFSETQ, per germline. Trimming removed 3 bases from V and 7 bases from J, with 16 bases in between.

About this clonotype itself: The junction and the germline gene differ at one end; a read error may be behind it. The chain joins TRBV11-3 to TRBJ2-2; tentatively, D is TRBD1 or TRBD2 (5 bases each). The CDR3 has 16 amino acids. Germline V lookup: CDR1 SGHNT, CDR2 YENEEA. The CDR3 sequence is CASSSQGELNTGELVF. CDR3 coding DNA: TGTGCCAGCAGCTCCCAAGGGGAGCTTAACACCGGGGAGCTGGTTTTT. The full variable domain, its missing parts supplied by reference TRBV11-3 and TRBJ2-2, is EAGVVQSPRYKIIEKKQPVAFWCNPISGHNTLYWYLQNLGQGPELLIRYENEEAVDDSQLPKDRFSAERLKGVDSTLKIQPAELGDSAVYLCASSSQGELNTGELVFGEGSRLTVL.

Remarks on this clonotype: A much larger clone differs by one base, so this may be a read error. This sequence joins TRBV12-3 or TRBV12-4 and TRBJ2-3; maybe TRBD1 (5 bases). This CDR3 spans 13 amino acids. V lost 3 bases and J lost 6, with 10 bases in between. Here the CDR3 reads CASSFLGPDTQYF. The DNA for the CDR3 is TGTGCCAGCAGTTTTCTGGGGCCCGATACGCAGTATTTT.

This clonotype was detected once. An end of the junction differs from the germline gene, which may be a read error. The CDR3 DNA sequence: TGTACCAGTACTCTGTACAGGGGGGTTAACATTCAGTACTTC. It specifies CTSTLYRGVNIQYF. The rearrangement uses TRBV11-2 and TRBJ2-4; 8 nucleotides agree with TRBD1. Germline V gives CDR1 SGHAT, CDR2 FQNNGV. The CDR3 contains 14 residues. The full variable domain, in which reference TRBV11-2 and TRBJ2-4 provide the parts outside the CDR3, is EAGVAQSPRYKIIEKRQSVAFWCNPISGHATLYWYQQILGQGPKLLIQFQNNGVVDDSQLPKDRFSAERLKGVDSTLKIQPAKLEDSAVYLCTSTLYRGVNIQYFGAGTRLSVL.

This clonotype was detected a few times. The J gene is TRBJ2-7, the V gene TRBV30; 8 bases are shared with TRBD1. The CDR3 totals 15 residues. Germline loops: CDR1 GTSNPN, CDR2 SVGIG (reference sequence). The V gene end was trimmed by 0 bases and the J gene end by 1 base; junction bases not matched to a gene: 5. In DNA form, the CDR3 reads TGTGCCTGGAGTGTGGGTAGGACAGGGTCCTACGAGCAGTACTTC. It translates to CAWSVGRTGSYEQYF.

This clonotype appeared many times. The chain has TRBV29-1 and TRBJ1-1; TRBD1 aligns across 9 bases. This CDR3 has 14 residues. Unmatched junction bases numbered 11, after V lost 8 bases and J lost 4 bases. Germline CDR1 SQVTM, CDR2 ANQGSEA. The CDR3 loop is CSIYNRGQGTEAFF. The CDR3 DNA follows: TGCAGCATATATAACAGGGGGCAGGGCACTGAAGCTTTCTTT.

Turning to this clonotype: Possible read error: a much larger clone is one base away. The chain recombines TRBV4-2 with TRBJ2-6; D uncertain. Germline loops: CDR1 LGHNA, CDR2 YNFKEQ. CDR3 size: 17 residues. CDR3 in DNA: TGTGTCAGCAGCCAAGATCCCGGACGCTCTGGGGCCAACGTCCTGACTTTC. It is translated as CVSSQDPGRSGANVLTF.

This clonotype was observed a handful of times. This sequence joins TRBV6-5 and TRBJ1-1; D is undetermined. The CDR3 spans 16 residues. Germline CDR1 is MNHEY and CDR2 is SVGAGI. Trimming removed 0 bases from V and 3 bases from J, with 14 bases in between. In DNA, the CDR3 is TGTGCCAGCAGTTACTCGAGATTAGGTATTGACACTGAAGCTTTCTTT. Its translation is CASSYSRLGIDTEAFF.

The table lists this clonotype with many counts. J is TRBJ1-2 and V is TRBV6-5; 11 nucleotides align to TRBD1. This CDR3 has 17 amino acids. Germline trimming cut 6 bases from V and 0 bases from J; bases unmatched to any gene: 9. The germline gives CDR1 MNHEY, CDR2 SVGAGI. The CDR3 here is CASRTGTGGEANYGYTF. The CDR3 DNA is TGTGCCAGCAGAACTGGGACAGGGGGAGAAGCTAACTATGGCTACACCTTC.

Points on this clonotype: A junction boundary mismatches the germline segment, possibly from a read error. The chain uses TRBV6-2 or TRBV6-3 and TRBJ2-7, with D possibly being TRBD2 (5 bases). Looked up from germline, CDR1 is MNHEY and CDR2 is SVGEGT. This CDR3 spans 16 amino acids. The CDR3 DNA is TGTGTCAGCAGCCCCATCGTCCGGGGAACTACCTACGAGCAGTACTTC. This codes for CVSSPIVRGTTYEQYF.

This clonotype came up many times. The chain recombines TRBV29-1 with TRBJ2-4; 8 bases align to TRBD1. There are 12 residues in the CDR3. CDR1 and CDR2 (germline): SQVTM, ANQGSEA. Trimming removed 5 bases from V and 11 bases from J; junction bases left unmatched: 8. The chain's CDR3 is CSVRGQGGVQYF. The CDR3 nucleotides are TGCAGCGTTCGAGGACAGGGTGGGGTTCAGTACTTC.